What follows are 20 T cell receptor beta chains derived from one specimen sequenced in a study of cytomegalovirus exposure and HLA in healthy donors. With 60 Vbeta and 13 Jbeta primers, the PCR was carried out. TCRdb's table, derived via immunoSEQ multiplex PCR, lists solely in-frame clones and lacks some. The sample consists of 150,000 to 200,000 clones, over 80% of them appearing once. Sequences were obtained from PBMCs. The receptor set was obtained from a woman between 18 and 29 years old in good health and CMV-seronegative.

The chain couples TRBV18 to TRBJ2-1; D remains ambiguous. V was pared by 5 bases and J by 0 bases, with 17 bases between. In germline, CDR1 is KGHSH, CDR2 LQKENI. The CDR3 contains 17 residues. The CDR3, as DNA: TGTGCCAGCTCAGAGTACATGACGGGTAGCTCCTACAATGAGCAGTTCTTC. This encodes CASSEYMTGSSYNEQFF.

The J gene is TRBJ2-7, the V gene TRBV6-6; no definite D call. Trimming shortened V by 4 bases and J by 0 bases, and 13 bases separated the two germline ends. This CDR3 comprises 15 residues. Germline CDR1 reads MNHNY; CDR2 reads SVGAGI (reference sequence). In DNA, the CDR3 is TGTGCCAGCAGTTCTCCCTCCCAGGCCTCCTACGAGCAGTACTTC. This codes for CASSSPSQASYEQYF.

This chain uses TRBV11-3 with TRBJ1-2; 7 nucleotides align to TRBD1. The germline gives CDR1 SGHNT, CDR2 YENEEA. The CDR3 is made up of 13 amino acids. The trim removed 5 bases at V and 8 bases at J, leaving 8 bases unmatched. CDR3 sequence reads: CASSQGQLGGYTF. Written as DNA, the CDR3 is TGTGCCAGCAGCCAGGGACAGCTTGGGGGCTACACCTTC. The variable domain in full, with the rest retrieved from reference TRBV11-3 and TRBJ1-2, is EAGVVQSPRYKIIEKKQPVAFWCNPISGHNTLYWYLQNLGQGPELLIRYENEEAVDDSQLPKDRFSAERLKGVDSTLKIQPAELGDSAVYLCASSQGQLGGYTFGSGTRLTVV.

V usage is TRBV7-9 and J usage is TRBJ2-7, with D possibly matching TRBD1 (6 bases). Germline CDR1 is SEHNR and CDR2 is FQNEAQ (reference sequence). Deletions cut 8 bases from V and 2 bases from J, with 10 bases between. CDR3 length equals 12 residues. The CDR3 sequence: CASEDSAYEQYF. CDR3 nucleotide sequence: TGTGCCAGCGAGGACAGCGCCTACGAGCAGTACTTC. The whole variable domain, filled in from reference TRBV7-9 and TRBJ2-7, reads DTGVSQNPRHKITKRGQNVTFRCDPISEHNRLYWYRQTLGQGPEFLTYFQNEAQLEKSRLLSDRFSAERPKGSFSTLEIQRTEQGDSAMYLCASEDSAYEQYFGPGTRLTVT.

This clone came up once. This sequence joins TRBV2 and TRBJ1-1; 7 bases fit TRBD1. The CDR3 has 14 amino acids. Trimming removed 4 bases from V and 12 bases from J; junction bases left unmatched: 14. CDR1 and CDR2 from the germline V gene are SNHLY and FYNNEI. The CDR3 loop reads CASSGETPGQRPFF. CDR3 DNA sequence: TGTGCCAGCAGTGGGGAAACACCGGGACAGAGGCCTTTCTTT.

The chain joins TRBV27 to TRBJ2-1; TRBD1 matches at 8 bases. The ends lost 6 bases at V and 10 bases at J; junction bases unmatched: 11. Germline loops: CDR1 MNHEY, CDR2 SMNVEV (reference sequence). CDR3 length: 14 amino acids. CDR3 protein: CASSPRQGSSEQFF. DNA of the CDR3: TGTGCCAGCAGCCCCAGACAGGGGTCCTCCGAGCAGTTCTTC.

The chain recombines TRBV28 with TRBJ1-2, with no clear D. The CDR3 sequence is 13 residues long. Germline V gives CDR1 MDHEN, CDR2 SYDVKM. Between the trimmed V and J ends, which lost 2 bases and 4 bases, there was a span of 8 bases. CDR3 in amino acids: CASSLAQPYGYTF. The DNA for the CDR3 is TGTGCCAGCAGTTTAGCACAGCCCTATGGCTACACCTTC.

V and J are TRBV5-1 and TRBJ1-5; D is unclear. The CDR3 contains 14 residues. The germline V and J ends were trimmed by 4 bases and 2 bases, with 10 bases remaining between them. CDR1 SGHRS and CDR2 YFSETQ come from the germline V gene. CDR3 bases: TGCGCCAGCAGCCCCTCCGGAGGCAATCAGCCCCAGCATTTT. Encoded protein: CASSPSGGNQPQHF.

On this clone: Distinct nucleotide sequences in the sample also encode this CDR3. The CDR3 DNA reads TGTGCCAGCAGTCCCGGCAATCAGCCCCAGCATTTT. Its protein is CASSPGNQPQHF. The rearrangement uses TRBV28 and TRBJ1-5, with D unclear. V lost 5 bases and J 2 bases, leaving 4 bases between the germline ends. The CDR3 is 12 amino acids. Germline-derived CDR1 and CDR2 are MDHEN and SYDVKM.

The rearrangement links TRBV27 to TRBJ2-3; no clear D. The CDR3 is 11 residues long. Germline values: CDR1 MNHEY, CDR2 SMNVEV (reference sequence). V gave up 8 bases and J gave up 6 bases, with 9 bases separating them. In nucleotides, the CDR3 is TGTGCCAGCCGATTCGGGGATACGCAGTATTTT. Amino acid sequence: CASRFGDTQYF.

This chain uses TRBV6-5 with TRBJ1-5, with TRBD1 as a possible D gene (6 bases). V lost 6 bases and J lost 2, with 14 bases in between. Germline values: CDR1 MNHEY, CDR2 SVGAGI. The CDR3 has 15 amino acids. The CDR3 protein is CASRSTGKRNQPQHF. The CDR3 coding sequence is TGTGCCAGCAGAAGCACAGGGAAACGCAATCAGCCCCAGCATTTT.

The V gene is TRBV6-5, the J gene TRBJ1-1; D possibly corresponds to TRBD1 (6 bases). This CDR3 spans 14 amino acids. Trimming took 6 bases from V and 4 from J, leaving 15 bases between them. The germline gives CDR1 MNHEY, CDR2 SVGAGI. This CDR3 reads CASSWETGGTEAFF. The CDR3 region has the DNA TGTGCCAGCAGCTGGGAGACAGGTGGCACTGAAGCTTTCTTT.

This chain links TRBV11-2 with TRBJ1-2, with no clear D. V was clipped by 4 bases and J by 2 bases, with 11 bases between them. Per germline, CDR1 SGHAT and CDR2 FQNNGV. The CDR3 consists of 14 residues. The CDR3, as DNA: TGTGCCAGCAGCTCGACTAGGATGAACTATGGCTACACCTTC. Its translation: CASSSTRMNYGYTF.

The chain combines TRBV20-1 with TRBJ2-3; D unresolved. CDR1 is DFQATT and CDR2 is SNEGSKA in the germline V gene (reference sequence). Trimming took 6 bases from V and 2 from J, leaving 6 bases between them. This CDR3 is built from 11 residues. The CDR3 here is CSAVITDTQYF. The CDR3 nucleotides read TGCAGTGCCGTTATCACAGATACGCAGTATTTT.

A single count supports this clone. The chain combines TRBV27 with TRBJ1-2, with a possible D match to TRBD1 (5 bases). Germline loops: CDR1 MNHEY, CDR2 SMNVEV (reference sequence). The CDR3 runs 15 residues. V shed 6 bases and J shed 7 bases, with 21 bases lying between them. The CDR3 is CASSDAGDPAAGYTF. The CDR3 coding sequence is TGTGCCAGCAGCGATGCGGGGGACCCTGCCGCTGGCTACACCTTC.

This chain uses TRBV9 with TRBJ1-5; D uncertain. Germline values: CDR1 SGDLS, CDR2 YYNGEE. Trimming cost V 3 bases and J 5 bases, with 15 bases left between them. This CDR3 is 15 amino acids long. CDR3 sequence reads: CASSGGAQSDQPQHF. In DNA, the CDR3 is TGTGCCAGCAGCGGCGGAGCGCAGAGCGATCAGCCCCAGCATTTT.

This chain joins TRBV6-1 and TRBJ1-5, with TRBD1 identical over 8 bases. V lost 10 bases, J lost 7 bases, and 6 bases stayed unmatched. The CDR3 is 12 amino acids. Per the germline V gene, CDR1 is MNHNS and CDR2 is SASEGT. CDR3: CATQGAGQPQHF. The CDR3 coding sequence is TGTGCCACCCAGGGGGCTGGGCAGCCCCAGCATTTT.

The V gene is TRBV6-7, the J gene TRBJ1-1; no reliable D call. TRBV6-7 is sorted into the ORF group, with uncertain function. The CDR3 is 14 amino acids. The ends were cut back, 4 bases at V and 8 bases at J, with 17 bases in the middle. The CDR3 spells CASSSRGSPQEAFF. CDR3 nucleotide sequence: TGTGCCAGCAGTTCCCGAGGGAGCCCGCAAGAAGCTTTCTTT.

The genes are TRBV20-1 and TRBJ1-2; no reliable D call. Germline CDR1 and CDR2: DFQATT and SNEGSKA (reference sequence). Deletions cut 7 bases from V and 4 bases from J, with 10 bases between. The CDR3 has 11 residues. CDR3 amino acids: CSVQSLYGYTF. CDR3 in DNA: TGCAGTGTCCAGTCCCTCTATGGCTACACCTTC.

This CDR3 reads CASTSPGGTGILMNTEAFF. The DNA for the CDR3 is TGCGCCAGCACCTCCCCAGGCGGGACAGGGATCTTGATGAACACTGAAGCTTTCTTT. This chain joins TRBV10-2 and TRBJ1-1; TRBD1 agrees at 9 bases. Germline values: CDR1 WSHSY, CDR2 SAAADI. Trimming took 7 bases from V and 0 from J; bases not matched to a gene: 18. The CDR3 runs 19 residues.